What follows are 9 T cell receptor beta chains derived from one specimen sequenced in a study of blood T cells in healthy people across ages. The use of a sample-barcoded 5' primer and a J-beta primer mix characterized a second PCR of about 7 to 12 cycles. A single record per CDR3 protein comes from TCRdb applying MiXCR to the 5' RACE reads. The table lists approximately 800,000 distinct CDR3 sequences, roughly 40% of them singletons. The sequencing input was blood. The receptors shown here come from a man aged 18-30 years in good health.

For the CDR3, the DNA is TGCGCCAGCAGCTTCCGGACAGGTGTTCAGTATTTT. Translated, it gives CASSFRTGVQYF. The chain combines TRBV4-3 with TRBJ2-3, with 7 bases lining up with TRBD1. Germline CDR1 is LGHNA and CDR2 is YSLEER. Trimming removed 5 bases from V and 12 bases from J; junction bases left unmatched: 8. The CDR3 extends over 12 amino acids.

This clonotype has only a few counts. V usage is TRBV5-1 and J usage is TRBJ2-1; D is undetermined. The V and J ends lost 0 bases and 1 base respectively, with 8 bases between them. The CDR3 extends over 15 amino acids. The germline gives CDR1 SGHRS, CDR2 YFSETQ. CDR3 nucleotides: TGCGCCAGCAGCTTGGCTCGGGTGTCCTACAATGAGCAGTTCTTC. Residues: CASSLARVSYNEQFF. The full variable domain, completed using reference TRBV5-1 and TRBJ2-1, is KAGVTQTPRYLIKTRGQQVTLSCSPISGHRSVSWYQQTPGQGLQFLFEYFSETQRNKGNFPGRFSGRQFSNSRSEMNVSTLELGDSALYLCASSLARVSYNEQFFGPGTRLTVL.

The CDR3 sequence is CASSSPDNANQPQHF. CDR3 DNA: TGTGCCAGCAGTTCCCCAGACAACGCGAATCAGCCCCAGCATTTT. V usage is TRBV28 and J usage is TRBJ1-5, with D unresolved. The germline CDR1 and CDR2 sequences are MDHEN and SYDVKM. The CDR3 loop spans 15 amino acids. The ends were cut back, 4 bases at V and 4 bases at J, with 14 bases in the middle.

The rearrangement links TRBV4-2 to TRBJ1-4, with D possibly being TRBD1 (5 bases). Germline V gene sequence: CDR1 LGHNA, CDR2 YNFKEQ. The CDR3 extends over 16 amino acids. Trimming took off 0 bases at V and 9 bases at J, with 17 bases between the two ends. CDR3 DNA sequence: TGTGCCAGCAGCCAAGACGGGTGGACCCAGGGCCAAAAACTGTTTTTT. Translated, it gives CASSQDGWTQGQKLFF.

This sequence joins TRBV10-3 and TRBJ1-2; a possible D gene is TRBD1 (6 bases). Germline CDR1 is ENHRY and CDR2 is SYGVKD. CDR3 length: 12 residues. V was cut by 2 bases and J by 10 bases, with 11 bases left in between. CDR3 loop: CAISENTGTYTF. The CDR3 bases are TGTGCCATCAGTGAGAATACAGGGACCTACACCTTC.

This clonotype was found a few times. Written as DNA, the CDR3 is TGTGCCAGCAGCGTTCGGGGGAACAATGAGCAGTACTTC. It yields the protein CASSVRGNNEQYF. The V and J genes are TRBV9 and TRBJ2-5; maybe TRBD2 (6 bases). Between the trimmed V and J ends, which lost 2 bases and 11 bases, there was a span of 16 bases. This CDR3 comprises 13 residues. Germline lookup yields CDR1 SGDLS and CDR2 YYNGEE.

Points on this clonotype: A clone one base away is much larger, so this may be a read error. This chain uses TRBV20-1 with TRBJ1-1; D is possibly TRBD1 (5 bases). There are 14 residues in the CDR3. V was cut by 6 bases and J by 10 bases, with 24 bases left in between. Germline V gene sequence: CDR1 DFQATT, CDR2 SNEGSKA (reference sequence). Here the CDR3 reads CSAPPRGGRWGAFF. CDR3 bases: TGCAGTGCCCCACCGCGGGGGGGGAGGTGGGGAGCTTTCTTT.

The chain couples TRBV20-1 to TRBJ2-3; perhaps TRBD2 as D (7 bases). Per the germline V gene, CDR1 is DFQATT and CDR2 is SNEGSKA (reference sequence). V gave up 0 bases and J gave up 1 base, with 11 bases separating them. The CDR3 spans 15 residues. The CDR3: CSAREQGRGTDTQYF. The CDR3 DNA is TGCAGTGCTAGAGAGCAGGGGAGGGGCACAGATACGCAGTATTTT.

This clonotype came up a few times. The J gene is TRBJ1-1, the V gene TRBV7-9, with D perhaps matching TRBD1 (6 bases). The ends were cut back, 6 bases at V and 0 bases at J, with 23 bases in the middle. The CDR3 is 18 amino acids. Germline CDR1 is SEHNR and CDR2 is FQNEAQ (reference sequence). The CDR3 loop is CASSYRGRGLAMNTEAFF. CDR3 sequence (DNA): TGTGCCAGCAGTTATAGGGGCAGGGGACTAGCTATGAACACTGAAGCTTTCTTT.